Sequencing of this T cell receptor (beta chain) was carried out in a study of tumor and adjacent non-tumor tissue in lung cancer. Whole-study context: Samples averaged around 3.9 million productive TCRbeta reads each. Overall study findings and caveats: Normal lung showed higher cumulative top 100 clone frequency than tumor. TCR diversity was significantly greater in tumor than normal lung tissue.

This clonotype was seen only once. Its cognate antigen is unknown. A junction end diverges from the germline sequence, so it may reflect a read error. The library came from three nested PCR rounds adapted from ARM-PCR protocols. Using its own MiXCR run on the multiplex PCR reads, TCRdb lists one record per CDR3 protein. This table has about 79,000 distinct CDR3 sequences, approximately 72% appearing once. Germline V gives CDR1 SGHAT, CDR2 FQNNGV. CDR3 length equals 15 residues. The template was RNA from unsorted bulk tissue. Sequenced input: lung tumor tissue. V gene TRBV11-2 combines with J gene TRBJ2-5; D tentatively fits TRBD1 or TRBD2 (5 bases each). This TCR derives from a woman aged 40 to 49 with non-small cell lung cancer. CDR3 amino acids: CTSSLDIASGGTQYF. CDR3 coding DNA: TGTACCAGCAGCTTGGACATAGCGAGTGGGGGGACCCAGTACTTC.